Listed below are T cell receptor beta chains from one sample, sequenced in a study of shared clonotypes between healthy human individuals. Data came from immunoSEQ multiplex PCR; TCRdb stores just in-frame clones and leaves some out. In the table there are 600,000 to 750,000 clones, about 90% of which are singletons. Sequenced material: memory CD8+ T cells from PBMCs. The source is a man aged 18 to 35 in good health. Some clones in this sample may be carry-over from other donors' samples. Each CDR3 is given with its conserved first and last residue. The D gene is left open where the match is weak. Size is omitted from some rows. Given values are once, few, many or a class for expanded clones.

v_call,clone_size,j_call,d_call,cdr3_aa,cdr3_nt
TRBV4-2,-,TRBJ2-3,-,CASSQEAARTDTQYF,TGTGCCAGCAGCCAAGAAGCGGCGCGCACAGATACGCAGTATTTT
TRBV6-5,-,TRBJ1-3,TRBD1,CASSGGTGSGNTIYF,TGTGCCAGCAGTGGCGGGACAGGCTCTGGAAACACCATATATTTT
TRBV30,-,TRBJ2-2,-,CARVGVTGELFF,TGTGCCCGGGTGGGGGTCACCGGGGAGCTGTTTTTT
TRBV5-4,-,TRBJ1-1,TRBD1,CASSGDRGNTEAFF,TGTGCCAGCAGCGGGGACAGGGGGAACACTGAAGCTTTCTTT
TRBV7-9,-,TRBJ2-5,-,CASSLSLEETQYF,TGTGCCAGCAGCTTAAGTCTTGAGGAGACCCAGTACTTC
TRBV9,-,TRBJ2-4,-,CASSVDGGIAKNIQYF,TGTGCCAGCAGCGTAGATGGGGGTATAGCCAAAAACATTCAGTACTTC
TRBV15,-,TRBJ2-7,-,CATSREGSGAYEQYF,TGTGCCACCAGCAGAGAAGGTTCGGGGGCCTACGAGCAGTACTTC
TRBV5-1,-,TRBJ2-7,-,CASSKDKTYEQYF,TGCGCCAGCAGCAAAGACAAGACCTACGAGCAGTACTTC
TRBV19,-,TRBJ2-1,TRBD2,CASSIEGLAGGNEQFF,TGTGCCAGTAGTATAGAAGGGCTAGCGGGAGGGAATGAGCAGTTCTTC
TRBV6-5,-,TRBJ2-3,TRBD2,CASSYSSGRGRQYF,TGTGCCAGCAGTTATTCCAGCGGGAGGGGGCGGCAGTATTTT
TRBV7-3,-,TRBJ2-3,TRBD2,CASSTRGSTDTQYF,TGTGCCAGCAGCACCCGCGGGAGTACAGATACGCAGTATTTT
TRBV9,-,TRBJ2-7,TRBD2,CASSGHTTSGRGYEQYF,TGTGCCAGCAGCGGACACACCACTAGCGGGAGGGGCTACGAGCAGTACTTC
TRBV11-2,-,TRBJ2-1,-,CASSLEAGPSYNEQFF,TGTGCCAGCAGCTTAGAGGCGGGACCTTCCTACAATGAGCAGTTCTTC
TRBV18,-,TRBJ1-1,-,CASSARTEPNTEAFF,TGTGCCAGCTCAGCCAGGACAGAACCGAACACTGAAGCTTTCTTT
TRBV29-1,-,TRBJ2-5,-,CSVRPGDQETQYF,TGCAGCGTGAGGCCTGGGGACCAAGAGACCCAGTACTTC
TRBV6-4,-,TRBJ2-1,TRBD2,CASRDGVAGGNEQFF,TGTGCCAGCAGAGACGGGGTAGCGGGGGGAAATGAGCAGTTCTTC
TRBV2,few,TRBJ1-1,-,CASSETRMANTEAFF,TGTGCCAGCAGTGAAACCCGAATGGCGAACACTGAAGCTTTCTTT
TRBV5-8,-,TRBJ2-1,TRBD2,CASSITGGSWVNEQFF,TGTGCCAGCAGCATAACGGGCGGGAGCTGGGTCAATGAGCAGTTCTTC
TRBV19,-,TRBJ1-2,TRBD1,CASRFDRGSYGYTF,TGTGCCAGTAGGTTCGACAGGGGCTCATATGGCTACACCTTC
TRBV7-8,-,TRBJ1-1,-,CASSLPGPNTEAFF,TGTGCCAGCAGCTTACCTGGACCCAACACTGAAGCTTTCTTT
TRBV5-6,-,TRBJ1-2,-,CASRGVVQTSYGYTF,TGTGCCAGCAGGGGAGTGGTGCAGACCTCCTATGGCTACACCTTC
TRBV9,-,TRBJ2-3,TRBD1,CASSERDRGKDTQYF,TGTGCCAGCAGCGAAAGGGACAGGGGGAAGGATACGCAGTATTTT
TRBV7-3,-,TRBJ2-1,-,CASSSYDMETYNEQFF,TGTGCCAGCAGCTCATATGACATGGAGACCTACAATGAGCAGTTCTTC
TRBV27,-,TRBJ1-2,-,CASSLGQNYGYTF,TGTGCCAGCAGTTTGGGGCAGAACTATGGCTACACCTTC
TRBV28,-,TRBJ1-1,-,CASSLSAGLRTEAFF,TGTGCCAGCAGTTTATCGGCGGGGTTGAGGACTGAAGCTTTCTTT
TRBV6-5,once,TRBJ2-7,TRBD2,CASRIAGSYEQYF,TGTGCCAGCAGAATAGCGGGTTCCTACGAGCAGTACTTC
TRBV11-2,-,TRBJ2-1,-,CASSLDLGSEQFF,TGTGCCAGCAGCTTAGATTTGGGAAGCGAGCAGTTCTTC
TRBV5-1,few,TRBJ1-1,TRBD1,CASSLATGVNTEAFF,TGCGCCAGCAGCTTGGCGACAGGGGTGAACACTGAAGCTTTCTTT
TRBV7-9,-,TRBJ2-1,-,CASSFPFSPSDYNEQFF,TGTGCCAGCAGCTTTCCTTTTAGTCCTAGCGACTACAATGAGCAGTTCTTC
TRBV15,-,TRBJ2-7,TRBD1,CATSRDESGTGRYEQYF,TGTGCCACCAGCAGAGATGAGTCTGGGACAGGTCGCTACGAGCAGTACTTC
TRBV30,-,TRBJ2-4,-,CAAGHPIAKNIQYF,TGTGCCGCCGGGCACCCTATAGCCAAAAACATTCAGTACTTC
TRBV9,-,TRBJ2-3,-,CASSADQHDLTDTQYF,TGTGCCAGCAGCGCCGACCAGCACGATCTCACAGATACGCAGTATTTT
TRBV5-1,-,TRBJ2-7,TRBD2,CASSWLAEDYEQYF,TGCGCCAGCAGTTGGCTAGCGGAAGACTACGAGCAGTACTTC
TRBV15,-,TRBJ2-7,-,CATSRVTAGTEEQYF,TGTGCCACCAGCAGAGTTACAGCTGGGACGGAGGAGCAGTACTTC
TRBV28,-,TRBJ2-3,-,CASSLTTHTDTQYF,TGTGCCAGCAGTTTAACCACTCACACAGATACGCAGTATTTT
TRBV10-3,-,TRBJ1-4,-,CAISEGAGFEKLFF,TGTGCCATCAGTGAGGGGGCAGGGTTTGAAAAACTGTTTTTT
TRBV29-1,-,TRBJ2-1,-,CSSSTSSSYNEQFF,TGCAGCTCCTCAACGAGTAGCTCCTACAATGAGCAGTTCTTC
TRBV30,few,TRBJ2-7,-,CAWSVSSYEQYF,TGTGCCTGGAGTGTATCTTCCTACGAGCAGTACTTC
TRBV11-2,-,TRBJ2-1,TRBD1,CASSLVGDRGNNEQFF,TGTGCCAGCAGCTTAGTCGGAGACAGGGGAAACAATGAGCAGTTCTTC
TRBV7-3,-,TRBJ2-1,-,CASTGLNNEQFF,TGTGCCAGCACTGGCCTCAACAATGAGCAGTTCTTC
TRBV12-5,-,TRBJ2-3,TRBD2,CASAGVGTDTQYF,TGTGCTAGCGCGGGGGTCGGCACAGATACGCAGTATTTT
TRBV15,-,TRBJ2-7,TRBD2,CATGLAGGYEQYF,TGTGCCACAGGACTAGCGGGAGGCTACGAGCAGTACTTC
TRBV27,few,TRBJ2-1,-,CASSLGGPGEQFF,TGTGCCAGCAGTTTAGGGGGGCCCGGTGAGCAGTTCTTC
TRBV11-2,-,TRBJ2-7,-,CASRQGPHEQYF,TGTGCCAGCAGGCAGGGTCCTCACGAGCAGTACTTC
TRBV28,-,TRBJ2-1,-,CAVDQGGGEQFF,TGTGCCGTCGATCAAGGGGGGGGTGAGCAGTTCTTC
TRBV29-1,-,TRBJ2-7,-,CSVRSPESSYEQYF,TGCAGCGTCCGAAGCCCGGAGAGCTCCTACGAGCAGTACTTC
TRBV5-6,-,TRBJ1-2,-,CASSDRAYGYTF,TGTGCCAGCAGCGACAGAGCCTATGGCTACACCTTC
TRBV30,-,TRBJ2-7,TRBD1,CAWERTGETYEQYF,TGTGCCTGGGAAAGGACAGGGGAGACCTACGAGCAGTACTTC